The sequence of this TCR beta chain was determined in a study of blood T cell repertoires in COVID-19. Turning to the study itself: Acute and convalescent COVID-19 samples came from the United States, Italy and Spain.

Seattle patients were enrolled during active infection and followed longitudinally. The CDR3 consists of 13 residues. Trimming cost V 4 bases and J 10 bases; bases outside gene matches: 3. Per germline, CDR1 SGHRS and CDR2 YFSETQ. The repertoire was sequenced with immunoSEQ multiplex PCR; TCRdb's copy has only in-frame clones and lacks some. The table includes about 190,000 clones, roughly 88% detected once. The gene calls are TRBV5-1 and TRBJ2-6; 9 bases match TRBD1. The sequence was obtained from an older man with COVID-19, enrolled during active disease. The material sequenced was peripheral blood. This CDR3 is CASSPGQGNVLTF. The CDR3 coding sequence is TGCGCCAGCAGCCCGGGACAGGGAAACGTCCTGACTTTC.